This T cell receptor (beta chain) stems from a study of CD8+ T cells in alopecia areata. Extraction and reverse transcription of RNA yielded cDNA as the sequencing template. Method: immunoSEQ multiplex PCR; TCRdb's copy keeps in-frame clones and lacks some. The data hold approximately 150,000 clones, with 50% to 75% observed a single time. This CDR3 is built from 13 residues. V lost 0 bases to trimming and J lost 1 base, with 6 bases between them. CDR1 and CDR2 (germline): GTSNPN, SVGIG (reference sequence). The study, taken as a whole, reports: Mice gave a clearer picture of TCR sharing than patients did, possibly for HLA-related reasons.

Treatment given: oral pan-JAK inhibitor, 5-10 mg twice daily. In the case of this clone: Its target is not known.

This specimen was CD4+ T cells sorted from blood, taken at approximately week 61, from a patient treated with tofacitinib. This chain links TRBV30 with TRBJ1-1, with D hard to call. This clonotype was sampled from a human donor with alopecia areata. Written as DNA, the CDR3 is TGTGCCTGGAGTGTTTTAACGAACACTGAAGCTTTCTTT. Residues: CAWSVLTNTEAFF.